This note documents a single T cell receptor beta chain sequence. This entry is derived from a study of blood T cells in healthy people across ages. The authors ran a second PCR of roughly 6 to 12 cycles using a sample-barcoded 5' primer and a J-beta primer mix. TCRdb redid the calling of the 5' RACE reads with MiXCR, one entry per CDR3 protein. The data show approximately 580,000 distinct CDR3 sequences, about 24% seen once. V dropped 5 bases and J dropped 3; count of bases not matched to a gene: 7. This CDR3 contains 14 residues. Germline-derived CDR1 and CDR2 are SEHNR and FQNEAQ (reference sequence). These data are also associated with another study on T cells of mothers and their children.

This receptor was taken from a boy younger than 18 in good health. The genes are TRBV7-9 and TRBJ2-7; TRBD1 aligns across 7 bases. Sequenced sample: blood. CDR3 amino acids: CASSIDRAGYEQYF. CDR3 coding DNA: TGTGCCAGCAGCATCGACAGGGCCGGCTACGAGCAGTACTTC. Complete variable domain (other parts from reference TRBV7-9 and TRBJ2-7): DTGVSQNPRHKITKRGQNVTFRCDPISEHNRLYWYRQTLGQGPEFLTYFQNEAQLEKSRLLSDRFSAERPKGSFSTLEIQRTEQGDSAMYLCASSIDRAGYEQYFGPGTRLTVT.